This TCR beta chain was identified in a study of cytomegalovirus exposure and HLA in healthy donors. In the study overall: In a later analysis, the 110 or so validation repertoires were reported to have used the same platform as the 666 first-cohort repertoires.

Only in-frame clones appear in the TCRdb table, and some are missing; sequencing was by immunoSEQ multiplex PCR. The repertoire holds about 40,000 clones, approximately 93% seen once, with 2.1% in the top ten. As regards this clone: Antigen: not known.

Study-level findings and limits: Associated with cytomegalovirus, according to the listing, were 150 to 200 TCR beta chains.

The donors were members of the roughly 130-subject validation cohort (separate from the approximately 670-subject first cohort). Trimming cost V 3 bases and J 0 bases, with 6 bases left between them. The CDR3 runs to 13 residues. Germline V CDR1 and CDR2: SGHTA, FQGNSA. V is TRBV7-2 and J is TRBJ2-7; unclear D gene. The sequencing input was PBMCs. This clonotype originated in a woman aged 18-35 years in good health and CMV-seronegative. CDR3 sequence: CASSFSVSYEQYF. The CDR3 region has the DNA TGTGCCAGCAGCTTTTCAGTCTCCTACGAGCAGTACTTC.